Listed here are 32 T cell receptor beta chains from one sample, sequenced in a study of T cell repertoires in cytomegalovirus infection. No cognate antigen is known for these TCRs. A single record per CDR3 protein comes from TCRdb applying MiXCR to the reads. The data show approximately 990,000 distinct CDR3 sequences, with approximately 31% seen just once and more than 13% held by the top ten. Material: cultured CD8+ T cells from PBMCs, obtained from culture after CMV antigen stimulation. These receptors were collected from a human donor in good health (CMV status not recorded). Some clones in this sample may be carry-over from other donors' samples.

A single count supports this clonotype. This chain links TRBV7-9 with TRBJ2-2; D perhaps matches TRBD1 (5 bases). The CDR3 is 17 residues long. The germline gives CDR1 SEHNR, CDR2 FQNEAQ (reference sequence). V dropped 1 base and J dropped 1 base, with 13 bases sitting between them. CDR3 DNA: TGTGCCAGCAGCTTAGTTGAAACGACAGAGAACACCGGGGAGCTGTTTTTT. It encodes CASSLVETTENTGELFF.

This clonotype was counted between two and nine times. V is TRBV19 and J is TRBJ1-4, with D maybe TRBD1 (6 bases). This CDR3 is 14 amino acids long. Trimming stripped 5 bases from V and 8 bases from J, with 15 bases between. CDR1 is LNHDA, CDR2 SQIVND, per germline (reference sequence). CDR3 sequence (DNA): TGTGCCAGTAGTTACGGGACAATCCGGGAAAAACTGTTTTTT. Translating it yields CASSYGTIREKLFF.

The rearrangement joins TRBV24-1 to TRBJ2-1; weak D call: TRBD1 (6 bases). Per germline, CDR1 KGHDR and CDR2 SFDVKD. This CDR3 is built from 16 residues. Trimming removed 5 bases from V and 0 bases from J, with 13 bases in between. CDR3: CATSAPDSSSYNEQFF. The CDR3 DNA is TGTGCCACCAGTGCCCCGGACAGCAGCTCCTACAATGAGCAGTTCTTC.

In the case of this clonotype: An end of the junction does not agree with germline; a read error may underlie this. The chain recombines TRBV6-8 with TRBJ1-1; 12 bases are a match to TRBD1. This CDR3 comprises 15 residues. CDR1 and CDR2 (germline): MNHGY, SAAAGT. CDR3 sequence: CASSYRRDRGLEVFF. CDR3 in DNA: TGTGCCAGCAGTTACCGCCGGGACAGGGGGCTTGAAGTTTTCTTT.

The CDR3: CASSLRDSNNQPQHF. CDR3 nucleotides: TGTGCCAGCAGTTTGCGGGACAGCAATAATCAGCCCCAGCATTTT. This sequence joins TRBV12-3 or TRBV12-4 and TRBJ1-5, with 7 bases matching TRBD1. This CDR3 contains 15 residues. V lost 3 bases to trimming and J lost 4 bases; unmatched junction nucleotides: 6.

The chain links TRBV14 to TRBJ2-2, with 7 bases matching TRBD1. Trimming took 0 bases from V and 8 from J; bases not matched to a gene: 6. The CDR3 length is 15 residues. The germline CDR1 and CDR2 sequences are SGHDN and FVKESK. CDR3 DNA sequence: TGTGCCAGCAGCCAAGAAGAGGGGGCACGAGGGGAGCTGTTTTTT. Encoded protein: CASSQEEGARGELFF. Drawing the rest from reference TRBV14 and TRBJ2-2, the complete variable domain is EAGVTQFPSHSVIEKGQTVTLRCDPISGHDNLYWYRRVMGKEIKFLLHFVKESKQDESGMPNNRFLAERTGGTYSTLKVQPAELEDSGVYFCASSQEEGARGELFFGEGSRLTVL.

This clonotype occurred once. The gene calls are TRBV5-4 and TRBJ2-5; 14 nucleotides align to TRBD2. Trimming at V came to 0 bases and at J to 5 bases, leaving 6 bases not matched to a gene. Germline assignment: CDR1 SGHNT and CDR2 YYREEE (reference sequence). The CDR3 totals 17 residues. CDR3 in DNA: TGTGCCAGCAGCTTGGCGACTAGCGGGGGGGCAGGGGAGACCCAGTACTTC. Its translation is CASSLATSGGAGETQYF. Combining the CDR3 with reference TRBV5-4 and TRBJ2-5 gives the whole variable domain ETGVTQSPTHLIKTRGQQVTLRCSSQSGHNTVSWYQQALGQGPQFIFQYYREEENGRGNFPPRFSGLQFPNYSSELNVNALELDDSALYLCASSLATSGGAGETQYFGPGTRLLVL.

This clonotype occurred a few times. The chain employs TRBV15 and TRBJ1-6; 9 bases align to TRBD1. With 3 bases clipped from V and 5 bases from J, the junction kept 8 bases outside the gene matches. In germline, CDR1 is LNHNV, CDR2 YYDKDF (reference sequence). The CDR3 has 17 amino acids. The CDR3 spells CATSSPGQGWDNSPLHF. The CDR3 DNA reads TGTGCCACCAGCAGCCCTGGACAGGGGTGGGATAATTCACCCCTCCACTTT.

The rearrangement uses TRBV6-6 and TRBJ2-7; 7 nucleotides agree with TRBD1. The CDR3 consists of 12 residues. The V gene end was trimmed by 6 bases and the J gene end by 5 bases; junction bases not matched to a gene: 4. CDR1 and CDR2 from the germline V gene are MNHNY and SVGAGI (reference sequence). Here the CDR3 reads CASRMQGDEQYF. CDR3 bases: TGTGCCAGCAGAATGCAGGGGGACGAGCAGTACTTC.

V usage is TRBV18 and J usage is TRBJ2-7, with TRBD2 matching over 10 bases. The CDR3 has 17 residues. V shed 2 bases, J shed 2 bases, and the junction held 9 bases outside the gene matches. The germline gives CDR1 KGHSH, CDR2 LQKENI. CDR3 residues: CASSPLEAGGVPYEQYF. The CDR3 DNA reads TGTGCCAGCTCACCATTGGAAGCGGGGGGGGTGCCCTACGAGCAGTACTTC.

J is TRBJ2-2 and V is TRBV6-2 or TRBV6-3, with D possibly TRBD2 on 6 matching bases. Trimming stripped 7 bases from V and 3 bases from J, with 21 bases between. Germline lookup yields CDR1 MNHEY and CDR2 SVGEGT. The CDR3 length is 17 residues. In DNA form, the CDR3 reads TGTGCCAGCACTAATCCTTCCGGCGGGGTTTACACCGGGGAGCTGTTTTTT. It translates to CASTNPSGGVYTGELFF.

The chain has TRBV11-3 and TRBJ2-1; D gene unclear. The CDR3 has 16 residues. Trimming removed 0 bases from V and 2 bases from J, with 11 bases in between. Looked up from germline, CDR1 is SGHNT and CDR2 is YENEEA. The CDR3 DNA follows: TGTGCCAGCAGCTTAGATAAAGAGAACCCCTACAATGAGCAGTTCTTC. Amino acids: CASSLDKENPYNEQFF.

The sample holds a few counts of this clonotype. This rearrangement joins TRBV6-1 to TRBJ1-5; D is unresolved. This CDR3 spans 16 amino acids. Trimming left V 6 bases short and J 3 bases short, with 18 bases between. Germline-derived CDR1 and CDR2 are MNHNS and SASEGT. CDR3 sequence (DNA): TGTGCCAGCAGCACTTTCAAATTGGGGTCCAATCAGCCCCAGCATTTT. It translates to CASSTFKLGSNQPQHF.

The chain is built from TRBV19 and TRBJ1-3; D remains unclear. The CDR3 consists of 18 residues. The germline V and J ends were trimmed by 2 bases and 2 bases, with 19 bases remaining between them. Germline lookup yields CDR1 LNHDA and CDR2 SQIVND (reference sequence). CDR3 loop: CASSISAAGGSTGNTIYF. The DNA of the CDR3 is TGTGCCAGTAGTATATCGGCCGCGGGAGGGAGTACTGGAAACACCATATATTTT.

In DNA, the CDR3 is TGTGCCAGCAAATATCAAGGGGGAAGACCGACCTTGGACACTGAAGCTTTCTTT. As protein: CASKYQGGRPTLDTEAFF. This chain joins TRBV6-5 and TRBJ1-1; possible D gene TRBD1, 6 bases. This CDR3 contains 18 residues. V was pared by 7 bases and J by 3 bases, with 27 bases between. Germline CDR1 MNHEY, CDR2 SVGAGI.

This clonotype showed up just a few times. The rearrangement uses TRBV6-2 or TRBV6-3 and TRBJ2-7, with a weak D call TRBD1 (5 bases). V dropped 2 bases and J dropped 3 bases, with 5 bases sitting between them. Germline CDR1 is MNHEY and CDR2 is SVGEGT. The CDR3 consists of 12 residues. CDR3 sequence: CASSYDSYEQYV. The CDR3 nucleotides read TGTGCCAGCAGTTACGACAGCTACGAGCAGTACGTC.

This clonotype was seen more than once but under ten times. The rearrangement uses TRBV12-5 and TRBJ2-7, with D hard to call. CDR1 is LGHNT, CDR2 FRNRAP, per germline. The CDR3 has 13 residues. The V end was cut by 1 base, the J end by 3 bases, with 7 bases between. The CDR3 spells CASGLGSFYEQYF. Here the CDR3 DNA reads TGTGCTAGTGGTTTGGGGTCCTTCTACGAGCAGTACTTC.

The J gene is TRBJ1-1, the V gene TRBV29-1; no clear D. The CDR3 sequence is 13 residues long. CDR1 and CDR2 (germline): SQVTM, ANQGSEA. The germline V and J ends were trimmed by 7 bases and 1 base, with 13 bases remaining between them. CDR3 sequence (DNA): TGCAGCGCCCACTTACCAGGGAACACTGAAGCTTTCTTT. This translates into CSAHLPGNTEAFF. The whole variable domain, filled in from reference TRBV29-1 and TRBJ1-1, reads SAVISQKPSRDICQRGTSLTIQCQVDSQVTMMFWYRQQPGQSLTLIATANQGSEATYESGFVIDKFPISRPNLTFSTLTVSNMSPEDSSIYLCSAHLPGNTEAFFGQGTRLTVV.

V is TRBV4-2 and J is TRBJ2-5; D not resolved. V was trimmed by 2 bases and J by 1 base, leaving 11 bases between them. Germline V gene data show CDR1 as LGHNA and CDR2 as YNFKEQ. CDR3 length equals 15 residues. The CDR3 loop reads CASSQTPRPQETQYF. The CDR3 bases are TGTGCCAGCAGCCAAACCCCTCGGCCCCAAGAGACCCAGTACTTC.

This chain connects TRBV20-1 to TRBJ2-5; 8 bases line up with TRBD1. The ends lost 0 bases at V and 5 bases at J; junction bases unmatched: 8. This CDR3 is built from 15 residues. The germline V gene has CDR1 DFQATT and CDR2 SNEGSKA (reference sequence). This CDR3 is CSARDPPGGGETQYF. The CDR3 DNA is TGCAGTGCTAGAGATCCCCCAGGGGGCGGGGAGACCCAGTACTTC.

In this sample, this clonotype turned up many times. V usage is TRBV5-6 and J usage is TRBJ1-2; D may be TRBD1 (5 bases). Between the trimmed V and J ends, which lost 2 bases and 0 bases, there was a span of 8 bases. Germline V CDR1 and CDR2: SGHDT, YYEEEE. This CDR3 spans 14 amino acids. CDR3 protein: CASSFGGANYGYTF. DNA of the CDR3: TGTGCCAGCAGCTTTGGGGGGGCTAACTATGGCTACACCTTC.

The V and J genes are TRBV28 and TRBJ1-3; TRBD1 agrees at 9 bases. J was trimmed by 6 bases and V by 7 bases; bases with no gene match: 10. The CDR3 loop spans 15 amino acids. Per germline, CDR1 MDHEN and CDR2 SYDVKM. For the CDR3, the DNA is TGTGCCAGCATGAGGGACAGGGAGGTGGAAAACACCATATATTTT. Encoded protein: CASMRDREVENTIYF. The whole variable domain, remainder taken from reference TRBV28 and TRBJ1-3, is DVKVTQSSRYLVKRTGEKVFLECVQDMDHENMFWYRQDPGLGLRLIYFSYDVKMKEKGDIPEGYSVSREKKERFSLILESASTNQTSMYLCASMRDREVENTIYFGEGSWLTVV.

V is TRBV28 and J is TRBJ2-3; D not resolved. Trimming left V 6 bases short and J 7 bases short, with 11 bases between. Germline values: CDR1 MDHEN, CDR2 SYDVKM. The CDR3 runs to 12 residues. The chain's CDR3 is CASSPGVNTQYF. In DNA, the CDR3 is TGTGCCAGCAGCCCCGGCGTAAATACGCAGTATTTT. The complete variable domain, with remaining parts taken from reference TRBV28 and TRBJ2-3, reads DVKVTQSSRYLVKRTGEKVFLECVQDMDHENMFWYRQDPGLGLRLIYFSYDVKMKEKGDIPEGYSVSREKKERFSLILESASTNQTSMYLCASSPGVNTQYFGPGTRLTVL.

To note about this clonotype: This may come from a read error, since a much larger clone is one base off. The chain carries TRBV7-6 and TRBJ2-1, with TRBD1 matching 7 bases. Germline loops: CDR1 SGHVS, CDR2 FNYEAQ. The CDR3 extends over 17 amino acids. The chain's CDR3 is CVSSLARPGTAYNEQFF. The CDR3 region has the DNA TGTGTCAGCAGCTTAGCGAGGCCTGGGACAGCCTACAATGAGCAGTTCTTC.

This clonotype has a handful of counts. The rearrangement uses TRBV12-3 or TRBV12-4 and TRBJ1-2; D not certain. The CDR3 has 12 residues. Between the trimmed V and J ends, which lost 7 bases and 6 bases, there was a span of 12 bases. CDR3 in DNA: TGTGCCAGCACCATTGGGTTGAATGGCTACACCTTC. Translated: CASTIGLNGYTF.

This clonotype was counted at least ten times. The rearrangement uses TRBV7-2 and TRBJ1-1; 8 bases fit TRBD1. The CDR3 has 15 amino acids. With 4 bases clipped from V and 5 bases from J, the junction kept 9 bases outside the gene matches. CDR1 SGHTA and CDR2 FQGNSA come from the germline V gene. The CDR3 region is CASSSDRGLSTEAFF. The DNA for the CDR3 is TGTGCCAGCAGCTCCGACAGGGGTCTATCGACTGAAGCTTTCTTT.

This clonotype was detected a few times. The CDR3: CASSFRTTNTEAFF. CDR3 nucleotide sequence: TGTGCCAGCAGCTTTAGGACAACGAACACTGAAGCTTTCTTT. The chain combines TRBV5-5 with TRBJ1-1; perhaps TRBD1 as D (5 bases). Per the germline V gene, CDR1 is SGHKS and CDR2 is YYEKEE (reference sequence). The CDR3 has 14 residues. Trimming removed 2 bases from V and 1 base from J, with 9 bases in between.

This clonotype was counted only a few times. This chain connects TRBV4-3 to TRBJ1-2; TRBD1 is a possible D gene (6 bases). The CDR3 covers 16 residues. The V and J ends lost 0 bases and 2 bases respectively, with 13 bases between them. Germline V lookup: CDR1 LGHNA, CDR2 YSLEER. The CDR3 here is CASSQDRTGQNYGYTF. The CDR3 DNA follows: TGCGCCAGCAGCCAAGATAGAACCGGACAGAACTATGGCTACACCTTC.

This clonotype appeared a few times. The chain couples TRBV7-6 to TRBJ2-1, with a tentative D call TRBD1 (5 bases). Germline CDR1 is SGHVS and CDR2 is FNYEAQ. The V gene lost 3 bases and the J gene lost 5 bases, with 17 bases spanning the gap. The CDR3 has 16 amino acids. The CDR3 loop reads CASSFTPDSPNNEQFF. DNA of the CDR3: TGTGCCAGCAGCTTCACCCCAGACAGCCCGAACAATGAGCAGTTCTTC.

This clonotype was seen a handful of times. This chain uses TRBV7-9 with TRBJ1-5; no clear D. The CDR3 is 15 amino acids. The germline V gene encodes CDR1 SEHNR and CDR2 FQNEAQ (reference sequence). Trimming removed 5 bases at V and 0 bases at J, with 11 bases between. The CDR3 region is CASSGQVASNQPQHF. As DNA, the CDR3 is TGTGCCAGCAGCGGTCAGGTGGCTAGCAATCAGCCCCAGCATTTT. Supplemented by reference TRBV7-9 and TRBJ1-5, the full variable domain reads DTGVSQNPRHKITKRGQNVTFRCDPISEHNRLYWYRQTLGQGPEFLTYFQNEAQLEKSRLLSDRFSAERPKGSFSTLEIQRTEQGDSAMYLCASSGQVASNQPQHFGDGTRLSIL.

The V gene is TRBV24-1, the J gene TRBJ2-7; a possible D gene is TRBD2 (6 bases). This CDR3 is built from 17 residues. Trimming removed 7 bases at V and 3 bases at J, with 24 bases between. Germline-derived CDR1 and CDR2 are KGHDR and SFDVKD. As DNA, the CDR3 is TGTGCCACCAGGGAAGACCCACCGGGACTCCCTAGCTACGAGCAGTACTTC. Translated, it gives CATREDPPGLPSYEQYF.

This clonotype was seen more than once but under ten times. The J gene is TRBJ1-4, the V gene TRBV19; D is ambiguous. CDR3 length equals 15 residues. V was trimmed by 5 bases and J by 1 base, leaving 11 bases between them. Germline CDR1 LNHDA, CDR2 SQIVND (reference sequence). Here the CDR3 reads CASSASPGTNEKLFF. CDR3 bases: TGTGCCAGTAGTGCCAGTCCTGGAACTAATGAAAAACTGTTTTTT.